The 18 T cell receptor beta chains listed next were all sequenced from one sample in a study of blood T cell repertoires in COVID-19. Measured with immunoSEQ multiplex PCR; TCRdb has only the in-frame clones, and not every one. The profile shows about 220,000 clones, 75% to 90% of them singletons. The sample was PBMCs or T cells enriched from blood (not recorded which). All receptors derive from a woman in her thirties or forties with acute COVID-19.

The chain recombines TRBV7-9 with TRBJ1-2; D is unresolved. V shed 5 bases and J shed 8 bases, with 9 bases lying between them. CDR1 is SEHNR, CDR2 FQNEAQ, per germline (reference sequence). The CDR3 covers 11 residues. The CDR3 here is CASSQKWGYTF. The CDR3 coding sequence is TGTGCCAGCAGCCAGAAGTGGGGCTACACCTTC. The full variable domain, in which reference TRBV7-9 and TRBJ1-2 provide the parts outside the CDR3, is DTGVSQNPRHKITKRGQNVTFRCDPISEHNRLYWYRQTLGQGPEFLTYFQNEAQLEKSRLLSDRFSAERPKGSFSTLEIQRTEQGDSAMYLCASSQKWGYTFGSGTRLTVV.

The chain is built from TRBV27 and TRBJ1-1; 9 positions agree with TRBD1. CDR1 MNHEY and CDR2 SMNVEV come from the germline V gene (reference sequence). The CDR3 extends over 13 amino acids. Trimming at V came to 5 bases and at J to 3 bases, leaving 1 base not matched to a gene. The CDR3 region is CASSRQGDTEAFF. CDR3 sequence (DNA): TGTGCCAGCAGTCGACAGGGGGACACTGAAGCTTTCTTT.

The chain carries TRBV1 and TRBJ1-5; the D call in the table, TRBD1, was not verified against the DNA. TRBV1 is termed a pseudogene. The CDR3 is made up of 17 amino acids. CDR3 nucleotide sequence: TGCACCAGCAGCCATCCCAGGACAGGGGTAAGCAATCAGCCCCAGCATTTT. Amino acids: CTSSHPRTGVSNQPQHF.

The rearrangement joins TRBV3-1 (or the pseudogene TRBV3-2) to TRBJ1-1; no clear D gene. The CDR3 length is 12 residues. Germline V gives CDR1 LGHDT, CDR2 YNNKEL (reference sequence). V was cut by 0 bases and J by 10 bases, with 9 bases left in between. CDR3 region: CASSQDPNRAFF. CDR3 nucleotides: TGTGCCAGCAGCCAAGACCCGAATAGAGCTTTCTTT.

This chain uses TRBV27 with TRBJ1-3; D not resolved. Germline CDR1 is MNHEY and CDR2 is SMNVEV (reference sequence). Trimming removed 9 bases from V and 0 bases from J, with 9 bases in between. The CDR3 is 13 amino acids. CDR3 DNA: TGTGCCAGTTGGACTAACTCTGGAAACACCATATATTTT. Amino acids: CASWTNSGNTIYF.

The chain links TRBV19 to TRBJ1-1; D may be TRBD1 (5 bases). Germline V gene data show CDR1 as LNHDA and CDR2 as SQIVND (reference sequence). The CDR3 extends over 13 amino acids. Deletions cut 3 bases from V and 2 bases from J, with 7 bases between. As DNA, the CDR3 is TGTGCCAGTAGTATGGACACAAACACTGAAGCTTTCTTT. As protein: CASSMDTNTEAFF. Full variable domain (remainder filled in from reference TRBV19 and TRBJ1-1): DGGITQSPKYLFRKEGQNVTLSCEQNLNHDAMYWYRQDPGQGLRLIYYSQIVNDFQKGDIAEGYSVSREKKESFPLTVTSAQKNPTAFYLCASSMDTNTEAFFGQGTRLTVV.

V and J are TRBV29-1 and TRBJ1-1, with 8 nucleotides matching TRBD1. Germline V CDR1 and CDR2: SQVTM, ANQGSEA. The CDR3 length is 16 residues. The V and J ends lost 6 bases and 4 bases, in that order; junction bases with no gene match: 16. The CDR3 nucleotides read TGCAGCGTGGACAGGGAAAAGTCCTCCTGGGGCACTGAAGCTTTCTTT. Translated: CSVDREKSSWGTEAFF.

The chain has TRBV5-4 and TRBJ1-2; 9 bases line up with TRBD1. The CDR3 runs 13 residues. Germline trimming cut 4 bases from V and 6 bases from J; bases unmatched to any gene: 4. Germline-derived CDR1 and CDR2 are SGHNT and YYREEE (reference sequence). This CDR3 is CASSRWTGDGYTF. The CDR3 nucleotides read TGTGCCAGCAGCCGATGGACAGGGGATGGCTACACCTTC. The whole variable domain, filled in from reference TRBV5-4 and TRBJ1-2, reads ETGVTQSPTHLIKTRGQQVTLRCSSQSGHNTVSWYQQALGQGPQFIFQYYREEENGRGNFPPRFSGLQFPNYSSELNVNALELDDSALYLCASSRWTGDGYTFGSGTRLTVV.

This clone was counted between two and nine times. The V and J genes are TRBV5-3 and TRBJ2-3; D is perhaps TRBD1 (6 bases). TRBV5-3 is placed among ORFs of uncertain function. The germline V and J ends were trimmed by 4 bases and 6 bases, with 18 bases remaining between them. The CDR3 has 15 residues. The CDR3 spells CARSQGHFLGDTQYF. The DNA for the CDR3 is TGTGCCAGAAGCCAGGGACACTTCCTAGGGGATACGCAGTATTTT.

V and J are TRBV6-4 and TRBJ1-2; 7 bases match TRBD1. Trimming cost V 3 bases and J 8 bases; bases outside gene matches: 9. The CDR3 covers 14 residues. Germline V gene sequence: CDR1 MRHNA, CDR2 SNTAGT. Written as DNA, the CDR3 is TGTGCCAGCAGTGATGGGACAGAGAATTCGGGCTACACCTTC. The encoded protein is CASSDGTENSGYTF.

This chain joins TRBV7-6 and TRBJ1-3; D uncertain. Deletions cut 5 bases from V and 5 bases from J, with 13 bases between. Per germline, CDR1 SGHVS and CDR2 FNYEAQ. The CDR3 sequence is 14 residues long. The CDR3 DNA is TGTGCCAGCAGCCCCGCCGGGGTTCGAAACACCATATATTTT. It codes for CASSPAGVRNTIYF.

This rearrangement joins TRBV9 to TRBJ2-1, with 10 positions matching TRBD2. This CDR3 comprises 17 residues. With V trimmed by 3 bases and J by 9 bases, 15 bases remained unmatched. Germline CDR1 reads SGDLS; CDR2 reads YYNGEE. This CDR3 is CASSAPGGAGGLVEQFF. The CDR3 DNA is TGTGCCAGCAGCGCCCCGGGGGGAGCGGGGGGGCTAGTTGAGCAGTTCTTC.

The V and J genes are TRBV9 and TRBJ1-6; D uncertain. The ends were cut back, 2 bases at V and 5 bases at J, with 8 bases in the middle. Per germline, CDR1 SGDLS and CDR2 YYNGEE. The CDR3 length is 14 residues. The CDR3 bases are TGTGCCAGCAGCGTCCGGGATGATAATTCACCCCTCCACTTT. The encoded protein is CASSVRDDNSPLHF.

The chain links TRBV3-1 (or the pseudogene TRBV3-2) to TRBJ2-2; D may be TRBD1 (6 bases). Trimming took 1 base from V and 10 from J, leaving 19 bases between them. This CDR3 region has 16 residues. Germline CDR1 and CDR2: LGHDT and YNNKEL (reference sequence). The CDR3 DNA follows: TGTGCCAGCAGCCAAGCTGGCAGGGGAATTGCCGAGGAGCTGTTTTTT. Translated, it gives CASSQAGRGIAEELFF.

The chain joins TRBV5-1 to TRBJ2-4, with 8 bases matching TRBD1. CDR3 length equals 15 residues. The V and J ends lost 4 bases and 4 bases, in that order; junction bases with no gene match: 7. Germline assignment: CDR1 SGHRS and CDR2 YFSETQ. CDR3 DNA: TGCGCCAGCAGCGTTGGCACAGGGGGTAAAAACATTCAGTACTTC. Encoded protein: CASSVGTGGKNIQYF.

The genes are TRBV6-1 and TRBJ2-2, with D maybe TRBD2 (7 bases). Looked up from germline, CDR1 is MNHNS and CDR2 is SASEGT. The CDR3 length is 17 residues. The V end was cut by 2 bases, the J end by 2 bases, with 15 bases between. The CDR3 region has the DNA TGTGCCAGCAGTGAATTGTGGGGGGGACAAAACACCGGGGAGCTGTTTTTT. This sequence encodes CASSELWGGQNTGELFF.

V and J are TRBV9 and TRBJ2-1, with 9 bases aligning to TRBD2. This CDR3 is 16 amino acids long. With V trimmed by 0 bases and J by 4 bases, 5 bases remained unmatched. Per the germline V gene, CDR1 is SGDLS and CDR2 is YYNGEE. This CDR3 reads CASSVVAGGLYNEQFF. The CDR3 DNA sequence: TGTGCCAGCAGCGTAGTCGCGGGGGGGCTGTACAATGAGCAGTTCTTC.

V is TRBV7-2 and J is TRBJ1-2, with 9 bases lining up with TRBD1. This CDR3 comprises 15 residues. Trimming cost V 3 bases and J 0 bases; bases outside gene matches: 2. From germline, CDR1 is SGHTA and CDR2 FQGNSA. In nucleotides, the CDR3 is TGTGCCAGCAGCTTCCGGGACAGGGCTAACTATGGCTACACCTTC. The encoded protein is CASSFRDRANYGYTF. The variable domain in full, with the rest retrieved from reference TRBV7-2 and TRBJ1-2, is GAGVSQSPSNKVTEKGKDVELRCDPISGHTALYWYRQSLGQGLEFLIYFQGNSAPDKSGLPSDRFSAERTGGSVSTLTIQRTQQEDSAVYLCASSFRDRANYGYTFGSGTRLTVV.